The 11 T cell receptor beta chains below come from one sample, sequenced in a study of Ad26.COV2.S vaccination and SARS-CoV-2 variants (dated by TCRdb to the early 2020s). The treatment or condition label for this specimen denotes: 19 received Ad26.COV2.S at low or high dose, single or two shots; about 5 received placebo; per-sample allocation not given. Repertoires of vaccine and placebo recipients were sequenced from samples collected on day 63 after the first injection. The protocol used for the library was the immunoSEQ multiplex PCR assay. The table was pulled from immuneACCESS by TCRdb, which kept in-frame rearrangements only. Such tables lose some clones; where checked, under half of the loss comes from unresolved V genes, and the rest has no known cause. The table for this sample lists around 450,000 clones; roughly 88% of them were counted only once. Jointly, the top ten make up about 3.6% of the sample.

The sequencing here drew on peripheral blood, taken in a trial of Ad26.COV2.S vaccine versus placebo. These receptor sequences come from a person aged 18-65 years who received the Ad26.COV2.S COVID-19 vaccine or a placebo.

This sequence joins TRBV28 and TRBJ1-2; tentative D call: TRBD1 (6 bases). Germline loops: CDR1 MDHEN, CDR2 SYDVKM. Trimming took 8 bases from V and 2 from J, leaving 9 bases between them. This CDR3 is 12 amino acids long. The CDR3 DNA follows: TGTGCCAGCGAAGGACAGAACTATGGCTACACCTTC. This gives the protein CASEGQNYGYTF.

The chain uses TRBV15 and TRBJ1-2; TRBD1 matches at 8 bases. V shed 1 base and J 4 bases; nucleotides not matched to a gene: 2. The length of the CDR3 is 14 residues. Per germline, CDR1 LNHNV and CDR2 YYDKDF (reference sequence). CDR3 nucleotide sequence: TGTGCCACCAGCAGAGGGGACAGGCCCTATGGCTACACCTTC. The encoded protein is CATSRGDRPYGYTF.

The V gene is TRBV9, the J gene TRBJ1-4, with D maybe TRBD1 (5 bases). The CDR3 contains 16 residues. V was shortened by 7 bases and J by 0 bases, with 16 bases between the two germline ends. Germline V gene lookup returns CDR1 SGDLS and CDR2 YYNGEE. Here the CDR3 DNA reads TGTGCCAGCCAACCCGGGACGGTCGCAACTAATGAAAAACTGTTTTTT. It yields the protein CASQPGTVATNEKLFF. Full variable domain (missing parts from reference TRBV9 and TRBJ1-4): DSGVTQTPKHLITATGQRVTLRCSPRSGDLSVYWYQQSLDQGLQFLIQYYNGEERAKGNILERFSAQQFPDLHSELNLSSLELGDSALYFCASQPGTVATNEKLFFGSGTQLSVL.

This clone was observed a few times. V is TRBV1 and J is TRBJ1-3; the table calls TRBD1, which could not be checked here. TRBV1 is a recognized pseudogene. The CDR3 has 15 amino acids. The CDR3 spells CTSSQRRTEGNTIYF. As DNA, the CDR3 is TGCACCAGCAGCCAGAGACGGACAGAAGGAAACACCATATATTTT.

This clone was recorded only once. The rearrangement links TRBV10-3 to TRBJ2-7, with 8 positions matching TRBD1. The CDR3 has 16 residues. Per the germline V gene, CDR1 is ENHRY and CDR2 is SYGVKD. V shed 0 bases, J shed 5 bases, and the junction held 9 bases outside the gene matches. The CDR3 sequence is CAISESGSGGRDEQYF. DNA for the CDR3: TGTGCCATCAGTGAGTCTGGTTCAGGGGGCCGGGACGAGCAGTACTTC.

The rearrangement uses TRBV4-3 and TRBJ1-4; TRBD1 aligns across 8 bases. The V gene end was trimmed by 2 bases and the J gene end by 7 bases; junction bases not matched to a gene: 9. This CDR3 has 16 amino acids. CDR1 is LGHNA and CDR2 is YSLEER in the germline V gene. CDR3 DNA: TGCGCCAGCAGCCAACACCGGACAGGGTATGGTGAAAAACTGTTTTTT. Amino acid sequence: CASSQHRTGYGEKLFF.

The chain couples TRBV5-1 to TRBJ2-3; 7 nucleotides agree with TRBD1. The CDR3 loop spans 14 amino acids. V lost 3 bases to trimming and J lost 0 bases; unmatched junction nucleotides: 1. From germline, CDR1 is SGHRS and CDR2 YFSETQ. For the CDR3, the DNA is TGCGCCAGCAGCTCGACAGGGAGCACAGATACGCAGTATTTT. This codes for CASSSTGSTDTQYF. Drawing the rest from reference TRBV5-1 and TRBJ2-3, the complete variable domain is KAGVTQTPRYLIKTRGQQVTLSCSPISGHRSVSWYQQTPGQGLQFLFEYFSETQRNKGNFPGRFSGRQFSNSRSEMNVSTLELGDSALYLCASSSTGSTDTQYFGPGTRLTVL.

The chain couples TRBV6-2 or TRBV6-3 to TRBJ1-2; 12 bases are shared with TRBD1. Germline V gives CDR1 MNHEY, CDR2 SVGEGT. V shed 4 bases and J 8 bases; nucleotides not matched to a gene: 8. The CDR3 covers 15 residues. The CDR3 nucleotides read TGTGCCAGCAGTTCCTCAAGGGACAGGGGGCTCGGCTACACCTTC. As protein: CASSSSRDRGLGYTF.

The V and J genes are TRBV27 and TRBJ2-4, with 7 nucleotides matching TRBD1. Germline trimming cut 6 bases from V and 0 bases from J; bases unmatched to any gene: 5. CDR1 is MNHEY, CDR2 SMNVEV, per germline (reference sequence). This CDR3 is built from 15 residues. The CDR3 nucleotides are TGTGCCAGCAGCCCACAGGGGTTAGCCAAAAACATTCAGTACTTC. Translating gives CASSPQGLAKNIQYF.

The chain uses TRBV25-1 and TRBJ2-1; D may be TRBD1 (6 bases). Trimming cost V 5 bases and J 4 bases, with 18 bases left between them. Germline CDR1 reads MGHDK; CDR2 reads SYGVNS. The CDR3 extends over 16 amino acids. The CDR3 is CASSSTGPGSYNEQFF. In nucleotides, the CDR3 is TGTGCCAGCAGTTCGACAGGCCCGGGGTCTTACAATGAGCAGTTCTTC. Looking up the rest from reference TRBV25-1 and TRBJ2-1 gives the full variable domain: EADIYQTPRYLVIGTGKKITLECSQTMGHDKMYWYQQDPGMELHLIHYSYGVNSTEKGDLSSESTVSRIRTEHFPLTLESARPSHTSQYLCASSSTGPGSYNEQFFGPGTRLTVL.

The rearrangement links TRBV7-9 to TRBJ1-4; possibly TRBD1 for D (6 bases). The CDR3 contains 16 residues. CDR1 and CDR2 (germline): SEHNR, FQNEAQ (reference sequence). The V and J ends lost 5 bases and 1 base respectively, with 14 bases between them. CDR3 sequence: CASSEQGRVTNEKLFF. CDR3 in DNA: TGTGCCAGCAGCGAACAGGGTCGGGTAACTAATGAAAAACTGTTTTTT.